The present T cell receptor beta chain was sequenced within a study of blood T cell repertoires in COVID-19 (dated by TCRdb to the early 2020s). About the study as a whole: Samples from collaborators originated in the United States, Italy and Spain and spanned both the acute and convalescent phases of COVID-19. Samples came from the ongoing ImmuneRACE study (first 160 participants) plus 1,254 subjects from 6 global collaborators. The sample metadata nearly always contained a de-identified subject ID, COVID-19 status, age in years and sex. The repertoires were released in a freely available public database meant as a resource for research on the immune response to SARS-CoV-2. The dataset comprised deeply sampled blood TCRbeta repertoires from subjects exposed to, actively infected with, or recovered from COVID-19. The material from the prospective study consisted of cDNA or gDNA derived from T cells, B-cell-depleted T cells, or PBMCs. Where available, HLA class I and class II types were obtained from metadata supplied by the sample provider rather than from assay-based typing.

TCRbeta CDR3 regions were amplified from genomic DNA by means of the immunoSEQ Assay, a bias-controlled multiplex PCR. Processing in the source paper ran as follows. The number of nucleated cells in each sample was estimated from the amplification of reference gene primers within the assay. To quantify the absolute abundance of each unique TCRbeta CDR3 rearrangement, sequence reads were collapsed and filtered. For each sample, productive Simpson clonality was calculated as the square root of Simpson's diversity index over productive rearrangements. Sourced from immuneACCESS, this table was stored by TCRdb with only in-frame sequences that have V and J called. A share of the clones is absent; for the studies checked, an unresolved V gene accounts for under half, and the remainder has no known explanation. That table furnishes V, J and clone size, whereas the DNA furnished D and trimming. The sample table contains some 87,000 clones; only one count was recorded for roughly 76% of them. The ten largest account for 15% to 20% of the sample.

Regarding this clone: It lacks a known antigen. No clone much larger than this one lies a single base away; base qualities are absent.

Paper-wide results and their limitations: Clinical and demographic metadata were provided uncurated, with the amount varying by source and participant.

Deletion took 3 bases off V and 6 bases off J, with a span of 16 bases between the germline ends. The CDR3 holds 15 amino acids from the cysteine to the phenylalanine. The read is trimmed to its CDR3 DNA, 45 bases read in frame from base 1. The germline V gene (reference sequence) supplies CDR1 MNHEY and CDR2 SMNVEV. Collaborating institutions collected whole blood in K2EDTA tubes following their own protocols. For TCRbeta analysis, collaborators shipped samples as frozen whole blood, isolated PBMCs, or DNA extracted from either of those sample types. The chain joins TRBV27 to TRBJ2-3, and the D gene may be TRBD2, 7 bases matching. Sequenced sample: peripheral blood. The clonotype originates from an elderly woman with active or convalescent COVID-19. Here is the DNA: TGTGCCAGCAGTTTTGTCCTAGGGGGGGCGGATACGCAGTATTTT. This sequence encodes CASSFVLGGADTQYF.